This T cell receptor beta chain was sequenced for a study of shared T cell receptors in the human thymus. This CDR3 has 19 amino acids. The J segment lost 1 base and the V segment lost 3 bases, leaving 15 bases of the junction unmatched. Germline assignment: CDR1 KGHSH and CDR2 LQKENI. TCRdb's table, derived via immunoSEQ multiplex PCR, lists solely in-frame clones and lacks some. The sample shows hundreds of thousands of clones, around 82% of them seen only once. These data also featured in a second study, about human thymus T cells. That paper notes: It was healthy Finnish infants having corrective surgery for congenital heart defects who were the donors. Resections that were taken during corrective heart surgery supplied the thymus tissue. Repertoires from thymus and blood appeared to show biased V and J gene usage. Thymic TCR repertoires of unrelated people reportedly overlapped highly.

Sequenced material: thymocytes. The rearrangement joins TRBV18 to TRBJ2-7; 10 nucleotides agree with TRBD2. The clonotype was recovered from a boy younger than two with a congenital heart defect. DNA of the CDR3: TGTGCCAGCTCACCGTCAACTAGCGGGATAGGAACACGGTCCTACGAGCAGTACTTC. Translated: CASSPSTSGIGTRSYEQYF.